This T cell receptor beta chain was found in a study of blood T cell repertoires in COVID-19. The overall study: The United States, Italy and Spain were the sources of the acute and convalescent COVID-19 samples. T cells, B-cell-depleted T cells, or PBMCs supplied cDNA or gDNA.

In the original analysis: Amplifying reference gene primers gave estimates of nucleated cell counts. Using immunoSEQ multiplex PCR, the repertoire was profiled, and TCRdb retains in-frame clones only, with some absent. That table supplies the V and J calls and clone size; D and trimming were determined from the DNA. The sample consists of about 280,000 clones, around 90% of them appearing once. Sequencing used peripheral blood. The receptor was isolated from a man aged 45-65 years with acute or convalescent COVID-19.

The CDR3 nucleotides are TGTGCCAGTAAACCAGGGGATTCCTCTGGGGCCAACGTCCTGACTTTC. This codes for CASKPGDSSGANVLTF. The J gene is TRBJ2-6, the V gene TRBV19; perhaps TRBD1 as D (6 bases). V lost 7 bases and J 0 bases, leaving 13 bases between the germline ends. Germline V gene data show CDR1 as LNHDA and CDR2 as SQIVND (reference sequence). The CDR3 length is 16 residues.